These 30 T cell receptor beta chains were all obtained from the same sample, sequenced in a study of cytomegalovirus exposure and HLA in healthy donors. 13 Jbeta primers and 60 Vbeta primers were used for the PCR. Sequencing was performed with immunoSEQ multiplex PCR; in TCRdb, only in-frame clones are kept and a portion is missing. The sample has under 200,000 clones, about 80% seen once. Sequencing was performed on PBMCs. Receptors were obtained from a woman aged 18-30 years in good health and CMV-seropositive.

This clone came up a few times. This chain uses TRBV7-2 with TRBJ2-1, with TRBD1 identical over 7 bases. The length of the CDR3 is 15 residues. The ends lost 5 bases at V and 10 bases at J; junction bases unmatched: 14. Germline V gene lookup returns CDR1 SGHTA and CDR2 FQGNSA. CDR3 loop: CASSAGTVGQGEQFF. CDR3 nucleotide sequence: TGTGCCAGCAGCGCCGGGACAGTGGGCCAAGGGGAGCAGTTCTTC.

Here the CDR3 DNA reads TGTGCCAGTAGTATAGCAGGGGCTGAGCAGTTCTTC. Encoded protein: CASSIAGAEQFF. The rearrangement links TRBV19 to TRBJ2-1, with D maybe TRBD1 (6 bases). The CDR3 contains 12 residues. Germline V CDR1 and CDR2: LNHDA, SQIVND (reference sequence). V lost 1 base and J lost 9, with 7 bases in between.

The chain combines TRBV7-2 with TRBJ2-5, with TRBD2 matching over 11 bases. The CDR3 covers 15 residues. Germline CDR1 is SGHTA and CDR2 is FQGNSA. The V gene end was trimmed by 4 bases and the J gene end by 5 bases; junction bases not matched to a gene: 6. The CDR3 spells CASSSGLAGWETQYF. DNA of the CDR3: TGTGCCAGCAGCTCCGGACTAGCGGGTTGGGAGACCCAGTACTTC.

The V gene is TRBV10-3, the J gene TRBJ2-5; no clear D. The end of the DNA fits TRBJ2-7 better, so the J call may be wrong. The germline V gene encodes CDR1 ENHRY and CDR2 SYGVKD. This CDR3 has 11 residues. CDR3: CATEEGLEQYF. The CDR3 DNA reads TGTGCCACCGAGGAAGGCCTCGAGCAGTACTTC.

This clone was seen a handful of times. This CDR3 is CASSLSPSTDTQYF. The DNA for the CDR3 is TGTGCCAGCAGTTTGAGCCCGAGCACAGATACGCAGTATTTT. The genes are TRBV6-4 and TRBJ2-3; no definite D call. V was clipped by 5 bases and J by 0 bases, with 9 bases between them. Germline V gene lookup returns CDR1 MRHNA and CDR2 SNTAGT. This CDR3 has 14 residues.

The chain has TRBV4-1 and TRBJ2-7; D gene ambiguous. V lost 0 bases, J lost 1 base, and 4 bases lay in between. Germline lookup yields CDR1 MGHRA and CDR2 YSYEKL. This CDR3 region has 13 residues. CDR3 residues: CASSQDRSYEQYF. Here the CDR3 DNA reads TGCGCCAGCAGCCAAGACAGGTCCTACGAGCAGTACTTC.

V is TRBV19 and J is TRBJ2-1; TRBD2 is a possible D gene (6 bases). CDR3 length equals 18 residues. Germline values: CDR1 LNHDA, CDR2 SQIVND (reference sequence). V was shortened by 0 bases and J by 6 bases, with 21 bases between the two germline ends. CDR3 sequence: CASSIDHGGDSSVNEQFF. The CDR3 coding sequence is TGTGCCAGTAGTATAGATCACGGGGGTGATTCCTCGGTCAATGAGCAGTTCTTC.

The chain links TRBV7-8 to TRBJ2-3, with 7 positions matching TRBD2. The CDR3 has 15 amino acids. Losses at the gene ends were 5 bases for V and 2 bases for J; bases not matched to a gene: 7. CDR1 is SGHVS, CDR2 FQNEAQ, per germline. The CDR3 sequence is CASSPRGVSTDTQYF. CDR3 sequence (DNA): TGTGCCAGCAGCCCCCGGGGGGTTTCCACAGATACGCAGTATTTT.

The chain has TRBV19 and TRBJ1-2, with TRBD1 identical over 7 bases. The CDR3 sequence is 14 residues long. J lost 2 bases, V lost 5 bases, and 5 bases had no gene match. In germline, CDR1 is LNHDA, CDR2 SQIVND (reference sequence). The CDR3: CASSWAGGNYGYTF. CDR3 DNA sequence: TGTGCCAGTAGTTGGGCAGGGGGAAACTATGGCTACACCTTC.

This clone was found a few times. J is TRBJ1-2 and V is TRBV6-5; 7 bases fit TRBD1. CDR1 and CDR2 (germline): MNHEY, SVGAGI. V lost 6 bases and J lost 2; bases outside the gene matches: 6. The CDR3 consists of 14 residues. As DNA, the CDR3 is TGTGCCAGCAGCCGAGGAGGGGGCAACTATGGCTACACCTTC. Translation: CASSRGGGNYGYTF.

Remarks on this clone: The junction does not match germline at one end; this may be a read error. V usage is TRBV5-1 and J usage is TRBJ2-6, with a weak D call TRBD1 (5 bases). Per the germline V gene, CDR1 is SGHRS and CDR2 is YFSETQ. The CDR3 has 18 residues. CDR3: CASSLSPLWASGANGLTF. The CDR3 nucleotides are TGCGCCAGCAGCTTGTCACCCTTATGGGCCTCTGGGGCCAACGGCCTGACTTTC.

This clone turned up a few times. The rearrangement uses TRBV9 and TRBJ2-1, with 7 bases that match TRBD2. Trimming removed 0 bases from V and 1 base from J; junction bases left unmatched: 4. From germline, CDR1 is SGDLS and CDR2 YYNGEE. The CDR3 loop spans 16 amino acids. The CDR3, as DNA: TGTGCCAGCAGCGTAGGGCTAGCGGTTTCCTACAATGAGCAGTTCTTC. As protein: CASSVGLAVSYNEQFF.

This rearrangement joins TRBV5-1 to TRBJ2-7; TRBD1 matches 9 bases. Germline CDR1 reads SGHRS; CDR2 reads YFSETQ. The CDR3 runs to 17 residues. The J segment lost 4 bases and the V segment lost 0 bases, leaving 11 bases of the junction unmatched. The CDR3: CASSLGGGQGDMYEQYF. CDR3 in DNA: TGCGCCAGCAGCTTGGGGGGGGGACAGGGCGATATGTACGAGCAGTACTTC.

V gene TRBV9 combines with J gene TRBJ2-5, with a possible D match to TRBD2 (5 bases). Per germline, CDR1 SGDLS and CDR2 YYNGEE. Trimming shortened V by 2 bases and J by 2 bases, and 7 bases separated the two germline ends. The CDR3 totals 13 residues. The CDR3 spells CASSVGKQETQYF. DNA for the CDR3: TGTGCCAGCAGCGTCGGGAAACAAGAGACCCAGTACTTC.

This chain connects TRBV5-1 to TRBJ2-3, with TRBD2 matching 9 bases. The germline CDR1 and CDR2 sequences are SGHRS and YFSETQ. Germline trimming cut 0 bases from V and 2 bases from J; bases unmatched to any gene: 7. This CDR3 contains 17 residues. The CDR3: CASSLGVAGAVTDTQYF. The CDR3 DNA follows: TGCGCCAGCAGCTTGGGAGTAGCGGGGGCAGTCACAGATACGCAGTATTTT.

This chain uses TRBV7-8 with TRBJ2-5; the match to TRBD2 covers 8 bases. The germline V gene encodes CDR1 SGHVS and CDR2 FQNEAQ. V gave up 5 bases and J gave up 4 bases; unmatched junction bases: 9. The CDR3 is 15 amino acids. The CDR3 spells CASSPLAGRGETQYF. The CDR3 DNA follows: TGTGCCAGCAGCCCTTTAGCGGGGAGAGGAGAGACCCAGTACTTC.

V is TRBV9 and J is TRBJ2-3; 9 bases match TRBD1. J lost 5 bases, V lost 2 bases, and 15 bases had no gene match. The CDR3 loop spans 18 amino acids. Germline assignment: CDR1 SGDLS and CDR2 YYNGEE. Written as DNA, the CDR3 is TGTGCCAGCAGCGTCGCTCAACCGGGACAGGGAGGTATAGATACGCAGTATTTT. This sequence encodes CASSVAQPGQGGIDTQYF. Filled out from reference TRBV9 and TRBJ2-3, the complete variable domain reads DSGVTQTPKHLITATGQRVTLRCSPRSGDLSVYWYQQSLDQGLQFLIQYYNGEERAKGNILERFSAQQFPDLHSELNLSSLELGDSALYFCASSVAQPGQGGIDTQYFGPGTRLTVL.

The chain links TRBV9 to TRBJ1-2, with TRBD1 identical over 8 bases. CDR3 size: 18 residues. The germline gives CDR1 SGDLS, CDR2 YYNGEE. The J segment lost 4 bases and the V segment lost 3 bases, leaving 17 bases of the junction unmatched. The CDR3 loop reads CASSGLDLTGGFGYGYTF. CDR3 DNA: TGTGCCAGCAGCGGCCTAGATCTAACAGGGGGTTTTGGCTATGGCTACACCTTC.

A word on this clone: Distinct nucleotide sequences in the sample also encode this CDR3. The chain is built from TRBV9 and TRBJ1-6; D remains ambiguous. The germline V gene has CDR1 SGDLS and CDR2 YYNGEE. Trimming removed 0 bases at V and 8 bases at J, with 9 bases between. CDR3 size: 14 residues. CDR3 DNA: TGTGCCAGCAGCGTAGAGGGCGGGGATTCACCCCTCCACTTT. Translated: CASSVEGGDSPLHF.

The chain couples TRBV29-1 to TRBJ1-2; TRBD1 is a possible D gene (6 bases). V was shortened by 4 bases and J by 0 bases, with 9 bases between the two germline ends. Germline V gives CDR1 SQVTM, CDR2 ANQGSEA. This CDR3 has 13 residues. DNA of the CDR3: TGCAGCGTTGTACAGGGAGCTAACTATGGCTACACCTTC. Translation gives CSVVQGANYGYTF.

This clone was seen a few times. The gene calls are TRBV6-5 and TRBJ2-7; D unresolved. CDR1 is MNHEY and CDR2 is SVGAGI in the germline V gene. The CDR3 covers 14 residues. Trimming took off 5 bases at V and 3 bases at J, with 14 bases between the two ends. Here the CDR3 reads CASSDPGLVYEQYF. The CDR3 nucleotides read TGTGCCAGCAGTGACCCCGGGTTGGTCTACGAGCAGTACTTC.

The chain employs TRBV20-1 and TRBJ2-1, with 7 bases that match TRBD2. The CDR3 is 10 amino acids. CDR1 and CDR2 from the germline V gene are DFQATT and SNEGSKA (reference sequence). The V segment lost 5 bases and the J segment 10 bases; nucleotides outside the gene matches: 2. In nucleotides, the CDR3 is TGCAGTGCTTTGGGAGGGGAGCAGTTCTTC. Protein product: CSALGGEQFF.

The J gene is TRBJ2-1, the V gene TRBV27, with 7 bases matching TRBD2. There are 15 residues in the CDR3. J was trimmed by 9 bases and V by 10 bases; bases with no gene match: 18. Germline V gives CDR1 MNHEY, CDR2 SMNVEV (reference sequence). CDR3 residues: CATTIRRGGVPEQFF. The CDR3 nucleotides are TGTGCCACAACCATTAGAAGGGGAGGGGTTCCTGAGCAGTTCTTC.

The genes are TRBV9 and TRBJ2-7; 7 positions match TRBD1. The CDR3 consists of 17 residues. J gave up 2 bases and V 4 bases, and 15 bases lay outside the gene matches. The germline V gene encodes CDR1 SGDLS and CDR2 YYNGEE. CDR3 nucleotides: TGTGCCAGCAGCTGTACCCGCCGGGACAGTACAGCCTACGAGCAGTACGTC. This codes for CASSCTRRDSTAYEQYV.

V and J are TRBV5-1 and TRBJ1-1; perhaps TRBD1 as D (5 bases). CDR1 SGHRS and CDR2 YFSETQ come from the germline V gene. This CDR3 has 14 residues. Between the trimmed V and J ends, which lost 1 base and 3 bases, there was a span of 10 bases. CDR3 DNA: TGCGCCAGCAGCTTGCAAGGGGAGGACACTGAAGCTTTCTTT. Protein sequence: CASSLQGEDTEAFF. Drawing the rest from reference TRBV5-1 and TRBJ1-1, the complete variable domain is KAGVTQTPRYLIKTRGQQVTLSCSPISGHRSVSWYQQTPGQGLQFLFEYFSETQRNKGNFPGRFSGRQFSNSRSEMNVSTLELGDSALYLCASSLQGEDTEAFFGQGTRLTVV.

This clone was observed a few times. The J gene is TRBJ1-3, the V gene TRBV6-5; D unclear. Germline loops: CDR1 MNHEY, CDR2 SVGAGI. The CDR3 loop spans 12 amino acids. The V end lost 10 bases, the J end lost 1 base, and 8 bases lay between the germline ends. The DNA for the CDR3 is TGTGCCAACAGACAATCTGGAAACACCATATATTTT. Translating gives CANRQSGNTIYF.

CDR3 nucleotides: TGTGCCAGCTCAATAACTAGCGGGGGGCTACAAGAGACCCAGTACTTC. It is translated as CASSITSGGLQETQYF. The chain recombines TRBV18 with TRBJ2-5; TRBD2 matches at 12 bases. V lost 5 bases to trimming and J lost 2 bases; unmatched junction nucleotides: 6. This CDR3 comprises 16 residues. CDR1 and CDR2 (germline): KGHSH, LQKENI. Drawing the rest from reference TRBV18 and TRBJ2-5, the complete variable domain is NAGVMQNPRHLVRRRGQEARLRCSPMKGHSHVYWYRQLPEEGLKFMVYLQKENIIDESGMPKERFSAEFPKEGPSILRIQQVVRGDSAAYFCASSITSGGLQETQYFGPGTRLLVL.

This clone occurred once. The rearrangement joins TRBV6-6 to TRBJ1-6; tentative D call: TRBD1 (6 bases). Germline CDR1 reads MNHNY; CDR2 reads SVGAGI (reference sequence). Trimming took 2 bases from V and 9 from J, leaving 14 bases between them. The length of the CDR3 is 15 residues. In DNA, the CDR3 is TGTGCCAGCAGTTACCCATCGGGGGGCAGTTCACCCCTCCACTTT. Protein product: CASSYPSGGSSPLHF.

The genes are TRBV4-3 and TRBJ1-1; a possible D gene is TRBD1 (6 bases). V gave up 1 base and J gave up 1 base, with 13 bases separating them. CDR1 and CDR2 (germline): LGHNA, YSLEER. This CDR3 is built from 16 residues. The CDR3 is CASSQGSGVKNTEAFF. The CDR3, as DNA: TGCGCCAGCAGCCAAGGCTCAGGGGTAAAGAACACTGAAGCTTTCTTT.

The chain links TRBV4-3 to TRBJ2-1; D not resolved. CDR1 is LGHNA, CDR2 YSLEER, per germline. There are 15 residues in the CDR3. Trimming took 1 base from V and 2 from J, leaving 9 bases between them. CDR3 nucleotide sequence: TGCGCCAGCAGCCAAGCCGGGTTCCCCTACAATGAGCAGTTCTTC. This translates into CASSQAGFPYNEQFF.